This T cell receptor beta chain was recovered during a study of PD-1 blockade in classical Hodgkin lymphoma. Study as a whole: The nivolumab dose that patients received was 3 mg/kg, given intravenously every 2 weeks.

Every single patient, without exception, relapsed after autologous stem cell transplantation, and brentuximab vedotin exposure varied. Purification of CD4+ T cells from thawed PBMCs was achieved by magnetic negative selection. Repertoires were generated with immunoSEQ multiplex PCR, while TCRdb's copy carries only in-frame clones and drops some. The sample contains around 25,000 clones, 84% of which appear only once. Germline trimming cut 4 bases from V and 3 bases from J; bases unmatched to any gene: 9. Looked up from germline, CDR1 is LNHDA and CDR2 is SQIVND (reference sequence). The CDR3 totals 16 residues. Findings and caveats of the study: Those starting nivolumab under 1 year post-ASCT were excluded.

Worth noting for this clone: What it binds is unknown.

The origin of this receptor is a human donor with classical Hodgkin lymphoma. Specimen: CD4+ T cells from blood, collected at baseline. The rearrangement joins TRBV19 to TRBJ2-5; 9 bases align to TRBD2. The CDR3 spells CASSNRVLAGKETQYF. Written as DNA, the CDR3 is TGTGCCAGTAGTAATCGGGTCCTAGCGGGAAAAGAGACCCAGTACTTC. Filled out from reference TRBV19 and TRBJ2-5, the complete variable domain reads DGGITQSPKYLFRKEGQNVTLSCEQNLNHDAMYWYRQDPGQGLRLIYYSQIVNDFQKGDIAEGYSVSREKKESFPLTVTSAQKNPTAFYLCASSNRVLAGKETQYFGPGTRLLVL.